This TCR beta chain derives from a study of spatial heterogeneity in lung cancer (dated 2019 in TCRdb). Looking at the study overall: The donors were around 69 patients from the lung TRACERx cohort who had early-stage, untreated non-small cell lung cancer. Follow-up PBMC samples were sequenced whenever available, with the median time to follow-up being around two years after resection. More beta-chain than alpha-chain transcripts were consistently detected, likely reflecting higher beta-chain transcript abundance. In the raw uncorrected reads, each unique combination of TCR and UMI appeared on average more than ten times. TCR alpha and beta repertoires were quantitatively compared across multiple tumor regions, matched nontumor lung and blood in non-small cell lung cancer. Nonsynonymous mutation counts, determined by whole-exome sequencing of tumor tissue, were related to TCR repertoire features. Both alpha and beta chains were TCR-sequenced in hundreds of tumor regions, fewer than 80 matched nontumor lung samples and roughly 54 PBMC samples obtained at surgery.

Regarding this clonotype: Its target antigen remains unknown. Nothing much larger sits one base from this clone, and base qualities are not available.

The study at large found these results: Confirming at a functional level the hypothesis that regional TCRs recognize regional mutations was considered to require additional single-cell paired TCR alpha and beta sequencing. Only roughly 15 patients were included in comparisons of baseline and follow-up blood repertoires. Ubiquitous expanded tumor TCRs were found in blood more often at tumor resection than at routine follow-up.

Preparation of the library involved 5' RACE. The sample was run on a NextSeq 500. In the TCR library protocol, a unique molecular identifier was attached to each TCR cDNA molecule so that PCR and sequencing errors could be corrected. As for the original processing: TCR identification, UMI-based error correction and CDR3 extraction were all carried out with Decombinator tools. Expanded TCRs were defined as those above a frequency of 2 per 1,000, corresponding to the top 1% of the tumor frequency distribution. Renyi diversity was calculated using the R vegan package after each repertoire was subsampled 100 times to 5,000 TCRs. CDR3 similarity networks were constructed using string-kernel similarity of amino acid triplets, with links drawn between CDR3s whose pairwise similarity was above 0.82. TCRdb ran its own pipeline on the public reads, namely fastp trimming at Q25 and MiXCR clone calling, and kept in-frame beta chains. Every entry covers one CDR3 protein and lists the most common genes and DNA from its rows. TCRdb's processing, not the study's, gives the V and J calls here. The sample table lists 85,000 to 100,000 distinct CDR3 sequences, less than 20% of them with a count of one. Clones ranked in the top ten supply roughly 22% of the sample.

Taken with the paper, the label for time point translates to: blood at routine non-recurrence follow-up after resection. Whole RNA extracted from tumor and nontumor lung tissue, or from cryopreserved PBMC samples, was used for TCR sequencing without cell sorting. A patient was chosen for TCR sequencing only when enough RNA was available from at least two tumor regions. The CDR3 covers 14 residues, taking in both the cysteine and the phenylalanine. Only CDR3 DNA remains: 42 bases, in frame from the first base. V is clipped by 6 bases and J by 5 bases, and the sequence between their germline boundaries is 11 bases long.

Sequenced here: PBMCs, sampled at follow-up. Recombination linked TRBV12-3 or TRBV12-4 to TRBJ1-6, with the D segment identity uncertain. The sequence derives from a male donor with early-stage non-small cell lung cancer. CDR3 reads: CASSSLLDNSPLHF. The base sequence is TGTGCCAGCAGCTCCCTCCTCGATAATTCACCCCTCCACTTT.